This TCR beta chain was profiled in a study of cytomegalovirus exposure and HLA in healthy donors. Study-level findings and limits: TRBV6-2, TRBV6-3 and other indistinguishable V segments were excluded. Equally common other TCR beta chains were less clonally expanded than HLA-associated ones, a later analysis found. Earlier results showed most TCR beta V segments being productive about 87% or about 30% of the time.

This PCR relied on a set of 60 Vbeta primers and 13 Jbeta primers. Data came from immunoSEQ multiplex PCR; TCRdb stores just in-frame clones and leaves some out. The table records some 160,000 clones, more than 75% of them present only once. This clone was seen only once. Antigen: not known. Trimming pared 9 bases from V and 4 bases from J, leaving 15 bases between. Germline CDR1 is LNHDA and CDR2 is SQIVND (reference sequence). This CDR3 has 13 amino acids. The sequence derives from a male donor in good health and CMV-seronegative. This chain uses TRBV19 with TRBJ1-2, with D unclear. The sample comprised PBMCs. The CDR3 region is CASSERAGYGYTF. Written as DNA, the CDR3 is TGTGCCAGCTCGGAGAGGGCAGGCTATGGCTACACCTTC.